This T cell receptor (beta chain) came from a study of graft-versus-host responses after intestinal transplantation. Study-level background: Among the recipients, all got anti-thymocyte globulin induction and then tacrolimus and steroids for about 3 years. Study findings and constraints: Recipient marrow showed GvH clones, some seen first in ileum or blood. Within the allografts of patients who had graft-donor T cell macrochimerism, graft-versus-host to host-versus-graft clonal ratios were high.

Repertoires were generated with immunoSEQ multiplex PCR, while TCRdb's copy carries only in-frame clones and drops some. This sample has 80,000 to 90,000 clones, with 90% found just once. A note on this clone: What it recognizes is unknown.

The CDR3 has 14 amino acids. The junction had 7 bases not matched to a gene; V was cut back by 5 bases and J by 4 bases. Germline CDR1 reads SGHRS; CDR2 reads YFSETQ. The chain joins TRBV5-1 to TRBJ1-2; TRBD1 agrees at 8 bases. The input for sequencing was unstimulated CD4+ T cells sorted from spleen or lymph node cells, taken before intestinal transplant. This receptor was taken from a human donor who received an intestinal transplant. For the CDR3, the DNA is TGCGCCAGCAGTAGGCAGGGGGCAAGCTATGGCTACACCTTC. The encoded protein is CASSRQGASYGYTF. Based on the CDR3 plus reference TRBV5-1 and TRBJ1-2, the full variable domain is KAGVTQTPRYLIKTRGQQVTLSCSPISGHRSVSWYQQTPGQGLQFLFEYFSETQRNKGNFPGRFSGRQFSNSRSEMNVSTLELGDSALYLCASSRQGASYGYTFGSGTRLTVV.